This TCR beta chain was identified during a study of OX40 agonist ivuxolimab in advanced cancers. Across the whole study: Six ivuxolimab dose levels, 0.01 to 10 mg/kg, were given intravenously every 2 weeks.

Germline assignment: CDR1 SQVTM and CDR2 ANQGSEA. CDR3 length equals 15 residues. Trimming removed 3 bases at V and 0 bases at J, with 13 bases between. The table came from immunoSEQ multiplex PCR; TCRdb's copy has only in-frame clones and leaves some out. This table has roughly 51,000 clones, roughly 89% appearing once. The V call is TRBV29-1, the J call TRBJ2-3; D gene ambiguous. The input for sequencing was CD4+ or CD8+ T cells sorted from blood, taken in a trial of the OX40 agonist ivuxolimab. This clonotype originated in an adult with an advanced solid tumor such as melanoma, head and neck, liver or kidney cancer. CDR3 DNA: TGCAGCGTTGATCTTAGGTGGCAAAGCACAGATACGCAGTATTTT. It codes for CSVDLRWQSTDTQYF.